In this sample, the clone carrying this T cell receptor (beta chain) turned up a few times. The antigen remains undetermined. The sample is drawn from a study of T cell responses to AZD1222 COVID-19 vaccine. Overall study results and limits: With dominance at 160-218 and 743-854, vaccine-associated CD4 TCRs spanned spike.

This table comes from immunoSEQ multiplex PCR, and its TCRdb copy is limited to in-frame clones, with some not included. This sample has about 120,000 clones; 87% occur once, and the top ten carry roughly 8%. The CDR3 has 16 amino acids. The TCR comes from an adult in good health. This chain connects TRBV21-1 to TRBJ1-6; no DNA check was done on the table's D call, TRBD1. TRBV21-1 counts as a pseudogene. Sequencing was performed on peripheral blood, taken on day 0 of AZD1222 vaccination. Written as DNA, the CDR3 is TGTGCCAGCAGCACGGGTAAGACAGTTAGTAATTCACCCCTCCACTTT. Amino acid sequence: CASSTGKTVSNSPLHF.